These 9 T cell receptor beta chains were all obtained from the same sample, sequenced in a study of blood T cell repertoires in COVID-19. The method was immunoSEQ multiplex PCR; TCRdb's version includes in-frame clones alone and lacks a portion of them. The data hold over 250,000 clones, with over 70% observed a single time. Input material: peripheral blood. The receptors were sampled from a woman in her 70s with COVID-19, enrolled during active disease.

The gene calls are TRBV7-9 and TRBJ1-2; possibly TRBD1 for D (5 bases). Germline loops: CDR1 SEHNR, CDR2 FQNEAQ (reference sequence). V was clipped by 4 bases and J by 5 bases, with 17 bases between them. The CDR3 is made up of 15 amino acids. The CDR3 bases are TGTGCCAGCAGCTACAATTCGGCAGGGCAATATGGCTACACCTTC. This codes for CASSYNSAGQYGYTF.

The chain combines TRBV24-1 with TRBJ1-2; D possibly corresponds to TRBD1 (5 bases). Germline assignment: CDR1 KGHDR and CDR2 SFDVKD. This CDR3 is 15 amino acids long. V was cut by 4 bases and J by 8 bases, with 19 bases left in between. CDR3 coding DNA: TGTGCCACCAGTGACCTCGGGACTTCCCCTCGGGGCTACACCTTC. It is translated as CATSDLGTSPRGYTF.

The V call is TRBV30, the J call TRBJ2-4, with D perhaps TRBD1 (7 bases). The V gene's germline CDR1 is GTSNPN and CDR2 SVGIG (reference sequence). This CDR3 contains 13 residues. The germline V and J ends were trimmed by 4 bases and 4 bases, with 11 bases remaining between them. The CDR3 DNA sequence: TGTGCCTGGAACAGGGGAGGTAAAAACATTCAGTACTTC. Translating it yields CAWNRGGKNIQYF.

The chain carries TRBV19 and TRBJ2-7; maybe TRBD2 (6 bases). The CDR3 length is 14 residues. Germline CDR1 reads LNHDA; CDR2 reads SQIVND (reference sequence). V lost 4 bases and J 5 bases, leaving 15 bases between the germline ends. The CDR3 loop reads CASSTTRGNNEQYF. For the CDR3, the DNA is TGTGCCAGTAGTACGACTCGGGGGAACAACGAGCAGTACTTC.

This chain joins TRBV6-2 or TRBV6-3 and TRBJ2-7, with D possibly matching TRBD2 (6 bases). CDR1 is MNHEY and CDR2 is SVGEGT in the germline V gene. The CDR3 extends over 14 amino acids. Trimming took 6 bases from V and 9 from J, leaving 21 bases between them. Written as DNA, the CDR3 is TGTGCCAGCAGCCGCCTGACTAGTTCGGCGGGGCAGTACTTC. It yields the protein CASSRLTSSAGQYF.

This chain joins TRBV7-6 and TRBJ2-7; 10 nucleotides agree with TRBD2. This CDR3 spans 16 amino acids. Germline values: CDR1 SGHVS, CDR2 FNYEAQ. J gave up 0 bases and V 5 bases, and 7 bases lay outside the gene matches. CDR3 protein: CASSPALAGVSYEQYF. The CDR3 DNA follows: TGTGCCAGCAGCCCCGCTCTAGCGGGGGTCTCCTACGAGCAGTACTTC.

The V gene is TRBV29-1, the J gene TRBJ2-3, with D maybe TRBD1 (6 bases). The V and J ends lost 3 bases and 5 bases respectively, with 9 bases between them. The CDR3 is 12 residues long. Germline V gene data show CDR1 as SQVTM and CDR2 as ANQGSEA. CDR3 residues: CSVDSRGDTQYF. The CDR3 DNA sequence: TGCAGCGTTGATAGCAGGGGAGATACGCAGTATTTT.

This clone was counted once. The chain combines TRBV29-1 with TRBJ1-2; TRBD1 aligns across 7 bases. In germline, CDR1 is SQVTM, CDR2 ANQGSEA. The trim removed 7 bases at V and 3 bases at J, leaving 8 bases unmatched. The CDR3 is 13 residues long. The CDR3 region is CSAFSGTDYGYTF. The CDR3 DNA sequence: TGCAGCGCCTTCTCCGGGACAGACTATGGCTACACCTTC.

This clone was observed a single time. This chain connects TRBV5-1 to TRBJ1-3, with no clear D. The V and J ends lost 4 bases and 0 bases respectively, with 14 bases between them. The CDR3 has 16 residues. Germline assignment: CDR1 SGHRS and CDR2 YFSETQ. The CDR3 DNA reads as TGCGCCAGCAGCGGGAGCGGACTGTCCTCTGGAAACACCATATATTTT. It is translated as CASSGSGLSSGNTIYF. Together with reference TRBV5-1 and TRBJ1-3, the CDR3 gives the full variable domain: KAGVTQTPRYLIKTRGQQVTLSCSPISGHRSVSWYQQTPGQGLQFLFEYFSETQRNKGNFPGRFSGRQFSNSRSEMNVSTLELGDSALYLCASSGSGLSSGNTIYFGEGSWLTVV.